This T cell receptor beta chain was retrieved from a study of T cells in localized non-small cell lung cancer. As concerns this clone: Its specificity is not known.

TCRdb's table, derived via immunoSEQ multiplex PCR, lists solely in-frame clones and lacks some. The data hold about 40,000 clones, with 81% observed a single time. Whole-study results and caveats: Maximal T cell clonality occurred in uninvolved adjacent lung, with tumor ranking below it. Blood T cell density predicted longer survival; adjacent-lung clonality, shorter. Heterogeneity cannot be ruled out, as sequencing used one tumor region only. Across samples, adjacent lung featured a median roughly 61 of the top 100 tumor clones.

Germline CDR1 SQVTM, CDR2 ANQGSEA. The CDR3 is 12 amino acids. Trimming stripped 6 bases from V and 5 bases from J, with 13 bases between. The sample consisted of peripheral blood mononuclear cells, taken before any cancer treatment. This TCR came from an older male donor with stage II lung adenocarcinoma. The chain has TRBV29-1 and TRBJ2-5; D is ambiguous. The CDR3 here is CSVVLSRETQYF. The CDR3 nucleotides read TGCAGCGTCGTACTTTCCCGGGAGACCCAGTACTTC.